This TCR beta chain emerged from a study of shared clonotypes between healthy human individuals. The length of the CDR3 is 14 residues. V dropped 4 bases and J dropped 3 bases, with 12 bases sitting between them. Germline V gene data show CDR1 as LGHNA and CDR2 as YNFKEQ. Concerning this clone: Its antigen is unidentified.

The assay was immunoSEQ multiplex PCR, and TCRdb's table has in-frame clones only and misses some. The top ten clones hold 12% of a sample with hundreds of thousands of clones, more than 70% of them seen once. Broader study findings: An effect of sequencing depth on clonotype sharing among donors was expected. The sampled material consisted only of blood, and tissue repertoires are likely to differ.

What was sequenced was PBMCs. This TCR was sampled from a woman aged 40 to 50 in good health. Some clones in this sample may be carry-over from other donors' samples. V usage is TRBV4-2 and J usage is TRBJ1-1; D perhaps matches TRBD1 (5 bases). CDR3 DNA sequence: TGTGCCAGCAGCCTTACTGCGGGGGACACTGAAGCTTTCTTT. Residues: CASSLTAGDTEAFF.